This T cell receptor (beta chain) was documented in a study of cytomegalovirus exposure and HLA in healthy donors. The germline V gene has CDR1 SGHNT and CDR2 YYREEE (reference sequence). V was shortened by 7 bases and J by 0 bases, with 16 bases between the two germline ends. This CDR3 is built from 16 residues. A multiplex PCR was run with 60 Vbeta primers and 13 Jbeta primers. Only in-frame clones appear in the TCRdb table, and some are missing; sequencing was by immunoSEQ multiplex PCR. This sample has roughly 130,000 clones, with approximately 85% found just once. The sequence was collected from a boy younger than 18 in good health and CMV-seronegative. The chain joins TRBV5-4 to TRBJ2-2; tentative D call: TRBD2 (6 bases). Sample: PBMCs. The CDR3, as DNA: TGTGCCAGCGCCCCTAGGAGGGGACCGAACACCGGGGAGCTGTTTTTT. It yields the protein CASAPRRGPNTGELFF.